This T cell receptor (beta chain) was retrieved from a study of regulatory T cells in long-lasting Graves disease. Study-wide context: Graves' patients with a new diagnosis had received antithyroid drugs under 3 months. Study-level findings and limits: Persistent disease showed a preference for TRBV28, TRBJ1-2 and TRBJ2-5.

About this clonotype itself: Its antigen is as yet unknown.

The time point here: newly diagnosed GD, antithyroid drugs for less than 3 months. TCR sequences were obtained from RNA taken from PBMCs. The collection involved drawing approximately 9 milliliters of peripheral blood into EDTA tubes. TCR beta libraries were built with iRepertoire HTBI primers and Arm-PCR of CDR3 regions. In TCRdb, the multiplex PCR reads were re-called with MiXCR into one record per CDR3 protein. The sample consists of around 360,000 distinct CDR3 sequences, 16% of them appearing once. Germline V gene lookup returns CDR1 SNHLY and CDR2 FYNNEI. This CDR3 region has 16 residues. The V and J ends lost 5 bases and 6 bases, in that order; junction bases with no gene match: 11. Another study also made use of these data, one on T cells in Graves' hyperthyroidism and ophthalmopathy. That source reports: Primed by the HTBI set, a first-round RT-PCR was run on the TCR CDR3.

The chain recombines TRBV2 with TRBJ1-5; 9 bases fit TRBD1. Sequenced material: peripheral blood mononuclear cells (PBMCs), taken at new diagnosis, from a patient treated with antithyroid drugs. The source of this sequence is a woman aged 18 to 35 with Graves disease. CDR3 sequence reads: CASSLSGTGLSQPQHF. DNA of the CDR3: TGTGCCAGCAGTTTGTCCGGGACAGGGTTAAGTCAGCCCCAGCATTTT.